This T cell receptor beta chain came from a study of cytomegalovirus exposure and HLA in healthy donors. Study-wide findings and caveats: Common viral pathogens seemed, in a later analysis, to connect with several of the most significant clusters. Previously analyzed data showed that most TCR beta V segments were productive at a frequency of about 87% or about 30%. Researchers reported that a few CMV-associated chains were confirmed in vitro as CMV antigen-specific.

As concerns this clone: Antigen specificity is unknown.

PCR employed 60 Vbeta and 13 Jbeta primers. Using immunoSEQ multiplex PCR, the repertoire was profiled, and TCRdb retains in-frame clones only, with some absent. The table has more than 95,000 clones, 73% seen once; the top ten hold about 4.4%. This CDR3 spans 13 amino acids. Germline loops: CDR1 SNHLY, CDR2 FYNNEI. Deletions cut 6 bases from V and 10 bases from J, with 16 bases between. This receptor was taken from a man in his sixties in good health and CMV-seropositive. The sequenced sample was PBMCs. The chain uses TRBV2 and TRBJ2-4; TRBD1 is a possible D gene (6 bases). The CDR3: CASSLRQVPIQYF. The CDR3, as DNA: TGTGCCAGCAGCCTCCGACAGGTACCAATTCAGTACTTC.